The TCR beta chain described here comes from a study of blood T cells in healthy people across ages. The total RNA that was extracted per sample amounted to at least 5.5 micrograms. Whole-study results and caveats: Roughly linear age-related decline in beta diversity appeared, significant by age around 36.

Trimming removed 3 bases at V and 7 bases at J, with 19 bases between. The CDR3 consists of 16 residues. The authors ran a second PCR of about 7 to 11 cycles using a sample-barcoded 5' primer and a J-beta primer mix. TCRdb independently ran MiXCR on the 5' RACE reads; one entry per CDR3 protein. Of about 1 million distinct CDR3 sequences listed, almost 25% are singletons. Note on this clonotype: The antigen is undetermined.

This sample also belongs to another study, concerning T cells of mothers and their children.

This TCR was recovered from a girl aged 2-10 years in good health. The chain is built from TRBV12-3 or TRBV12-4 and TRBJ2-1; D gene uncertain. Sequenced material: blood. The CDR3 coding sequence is TGTGCCAGCAGTTTTCGACACGACCCATCGGATAATGAGCAGTTCTTC. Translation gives CASSFRHDPSDNEQFF.